This T cell receptor (beta chain) was sequenced for a study of neurological immune-mediated disorders. Germline CDR1 and CDR2: DFQATT and SNEGSKA (reference sequence). CDR3 length equals 12 residues. The V gene lost 3 bases and the J gene lost 5 bases, with 9 bases spanning the gap. On this clonotype: The target antigen is unknown.

Study results and caveats: Expansion of TCR clones was greatest in HTLV-1-associated myelopathy and smallest in multiple sclerosis, where it fell below that of healthy controls. Across subjects, expanded clones had no CDR3 amino acid sequences in common, pointing to private repertoires in all groups.

By 5'RACE with 10-nucleotide random UMIs, the cDNA was made. Via MiXCR, TCRdb re-called the 5' RACE reads, giving one row per CDR3 protein. The top ten hold 5.5% to 6% of the sample, which has 50,000 or so distinct CDR3 sequences, around 3.1% seen once. PBMCs stored at -80 C, numbering 2 million, were the origin of the unsorted libraries. Specimen: PBMCs. The chain combines TRBV20-1 with TRBJ2-3; TRBD1 might be the D (6 bases). The receptor was derived from a man in his forties with multiple sclerosis. The CDR3 loop reads CSASGGLDTQYF. Here the CDR3 DNA reads TGCAGTGCTAGTGGGGGCCTAGATACGCAGTATTTT.